A single sample gave rise to the 24 T cell receptor beta chains below, sequenced in a study of blood T cell repertoires in COVID-19. Produced via immunoSEQ multiplex PCR; TCRdb's table is partial and in-frame only. The table includes approximately 24,000 clones, 80% to 95% detected once. Sequencing input: peripheral blood. These receptors were collected from a human donor in a cohort sampled during active COVID-19.

This clone was seen only once. This chain joins TRBV11-2 and TRBJ2-5; TRBD1 matches 7 bases. J was trimmed by 4 bases and V by 0 bases; bases with no gene match: 5. CDR3 length equals 15 residues. The germline V gene has CDR1 SGHAT and CDR2 FQNNGV. The CDR3 coding sequence is TGTGCCAGCAGCTTAGATGCGGCAGGGGGAGAGACCCAGTACTTC. Its protein product is CASSLDAAGGETQYF.

V usage is TRBV7-6 and J usage is TRBJ2-6; TRBD2 is a possible D gene (5 bases). V was pared by 1 base and J by 0 bases, with 13 bases between. CDR3 length equals 18 residues. Germline lookup yields CDR1 SGHVS and CDR2 FNYEAQ. CDR3 protein: CASSLDGKAHSGANVLTF. The CDR3, as DNA: TGTGCCAGCAGCTTAGACGGGAAAGCACACTCTGGGGCCAACGTCCTGACTTTC.

The CDR3 loop is CASSSRLEANNEQFF. The CDR3 DNA follows: TGTGCCAGCAGCTCCCGTCTCGAAGCGAACAATGAGCAGTTCTTC. V usage is TRBV7-9 and J usage is TRBJ2-1; D remains ambiguous. CDR1 is SEHNR, CDR2 FQNEAQ, per germline (reference sequence). V was pared by 4 bases and J by 5 bases, with 15 bases between. The CDR3 runs 15 residues.

V gene TRBV11-2 combines with J gene TRBJ2-1; maybe TRBD2 (6 bases). V was pared by 5 bases and J by 0 bases, with 17 bases between. This CDR3 region has 17 residues. Germline CDR1 is SGHAT and CDR2 is FQNNGV. CDR3 in amino acids: CASSAHPGTASYNEQFF. CDR3 DNA: TGTGCCAGCAGCGCACACCCCGGGACTGCCTCCTACAATGAGCAGTTCTTC.

V and J are TRBV28 and TRBJ1-5, with D possibly being TRBD1 (6 bases). The ends were cut back, 1 base at V and 9 bases at J, with 16 bases in the middle. CDR3 length: 15 residues. In germline, CDR1 is MDHEN, CDR2 SYDVKM. This CDR3 is CASSLSQQGPRPQHF. Written as DNA, the CDR3 is TGTGCCAGCAGTTTATCACAACAGGGCCCTAGGCCCCAGCATTTT.

The rearrangement links TRBV30 to TRBJ2-6, with D unresolved. Germline V gives CDR1 GTSNPN, CDR2 SVGIG (reference sequence). The length of the CDR3 is 14 residues. Trimming stripped 3 bases from V and 3 bases from J, with 9 bases between. CDR3 sequence reads: CAWSAMIGANVLTF. The CDR3 DNA reads TGTGCCTGGAGCGCGATGATTGGGGCCAACGTCCTGACTTTC.

The V and J genes are TRBV10-3 and TRBJ1-5; 12 positions agree with TRBD1. The J segment lost 1 base and the V segment lost 11 bases, leaving 12 bases of the junction unmatched. From germline, CDR1 is ENHRY and CDR2 SYGVKD. This CDR3 is 17 amino acids long. The CDR3 loop reads CASSPGQGAGSNQPQHF. CDR3 coding DNA: TGTGCCTCGAGTCCGGGACAGGGGGCGGGGAGCAATCAGCCCCAGCATTTT.

The chain couples TRBV6-2 or TRBV6-3 to TRBJ2-4, with 7 positions matching TRBD1. The CDR3 sequence is 15 residues long. J gave up 0 bases and V 5 bases, and 4 bases lay outside the gene matches. Germline assignment: CDR1 MNHEY and CDR2 SVGEGT. CDR3 residues: CASSGQDLAKNIQYF. Here the CDR3 DNA reads TGTGCCAGCAGTGGACAGGACCTAGCCAAAAACATTCAGTACTTC.

This clone was picked up one time. The chain is built from TRBV30 and TRBJ2-3; 11 bases map to TRBD1. V lost 0 bases to trimming and J lost 4 bases; unmatched junction nucleotides: 15. Germline V lookup: CDR1 GTSNPN, CDR2 SVGIG (reference sequence). The length of the CDR3 is 19 residues. The CDR3, as DNA: TGTGCCTGGAGTGTTTGGGGACAGGGGGGGACTAATCGCGCAGATACGCAGTATTTT. This translates into CAWSVWGQGGTNRADTQYF.

V usage is TRBV7-2 and J usage is TRBJ2-7; 10 positions agree with TRBD1. Losses at the gene ends were 5 bases for V and 2 bases for J; bases not matched to a gene: 3. The CDR3 extends over 14 amino acids. Germline-derived CDR1 and CDR2 are SGHTA and FQGNSA. CDR3 DNA sequence: TGTGCCAGCAGCCCGGGACAGGGGCCCTACGAGCAGTACTTC. Translated, it gives CASSPGQGPYEQYF.

The chain combines TRBV19 with TRBJ2-2; D remains ambiguous. Trimming took off 5 bases at V and 0 bases at J, with 13 bases between the two ends. Germline CDR1 is LNHDA and CDR2 is SQIVND (reference sequence). The CDR3 is 16 amino acids. The CDR3 spells CASSAPFGANTGELFF. The CDR3 bases are TGTGCCAGTAGTGCCCCCTTTGGAGCGAACACCGGGGAGCTGTTTTTT.

This clone was seen once. The chain uses TRBV27 and TRBJ2-7; D not certain. This CDR3 has 15 residues. From germline, CDR1 is MNHEY and CDR2 SMNVEV (reference sequence). Trimming left V 0 bases short and J 5 bases short, with 14 bases between. CDR3 residues: CASSLSARLPNEQYF. As DNA, the CDR3 is TGTGCCAGCAGTTTATCCGCGAGGTTACCTAACGAGCAGTACTTC.

This clone has just a few counts. V and J are TRBV6-4 and TRBJ2-2, with a weak D call TRBD1 (5 bases). Trimming took off 6 bases at V and 0 bases at J, with 11 bases between the two ends. Germline V gene sequence: CDR1 MRHNA, CDR2 SNTAGT. The CDR3 is 15 residues long. Here the CDR3 DNA reads TGTGCCAGCAGAGACAGCTCCTCGAACACCGGGGAGCTGTTTTTT. Its translation is CASRDSSSNTGELFF.

As DNA, the CDR3 is TGTGCCAGCAGCTCAGTCGGGACAGGGGGATTGTACGAGCAGTACTTC. Its translation: CASSSVGTGGLYEQYF. The genes are TRBV11-2 and TRBJ2-7; 11 bases align to TRBD1. The CDR3 loop spans 16 amino acids. V gave up 4 bases and J gave up 4 bases; unmatched junction bases: 9. Germline assignment: CDR1 SGHAT and CDR2 FQNNGV.

V usage is TRBV7-9 and J usage is TRBJ1-6; 8 positions agree with TRBD1. This CDR3 has 13 residues. From germline, CDR1 is SEHNR and CDR2 FQNEAQ (reference sequence). After removal of 5 bases from V and 11 bases from J, the junction contained 5 bases not matched to a gene. This CDR3 is CASSATGGAPLHF. Written as DNA, the CDR3 is TGTGCCAGCAGCGCAACAGGGGGGGCACCCCTCCACTTT.

The CDR3 coding sequence is TGTGCCAGCAGTGGGGCTGGGGGCCTTAACTATGGCTACACCTTC. Translated: CASSGAGGLNYGYTF. The V and J genes are TRBV2 and TRBJ1-2; D possibly corresponds to TRBD1 (6 bases). The V end was cut by 4 bases, the J end by 1 base, with 13 bases between. This CDR3 comprises 15 residues. The germline V gene encodes CDR1 SNHLY and CDR2 FYNNEI.

This clone showed up just once. This chain links TRBV7-6 with TRBJ2-3; D is perhaps TRBD2 (6 bases). V dropped 7 bases and J dropped 1 base, with 15 bases sitting between them. Germline CDR1 reads SGHVS; CDR2 reads FNYEAQ. This CDR3 has 15 amino acids. The CDR3 coding sequence is TGTGCCAGCACCGCCTGGGGGGAGGGCACAGATACGCAGTATTTT. Amino acids: CASTAWGEGTDTQYF. The whole variable domain, remainder taken from reference TRBV7-6 and TRBJ2-3, is GAGVSQSPRYKVTKRGQDVALRCDPISGHVSLYWYRQALGQGPEFLTYFNYEAQQDKSGLPNDRFSAERPEGSISTLTIQRTEQRDSAMYRCASTAWGEGTDTQYFGPGTRLTVL.

The chain is built from TRBV6-2 or TRBV6-3 and TRBJ1-6; 7 bases agree with TRBD1. The CDR3 consists of 17 residues. Trimming removed 5 bases from V and 4 bases from J; junction bases left unmatched: 11. The V gene's germline CDR1 is MNHEY and CDR2 SVGEGT. This CDR3 is CASSTNLQGFYNSPLHF. DNA for the CDR3: TGTGCCAGCAGTACAAATCTACAGGGGTTTTATAATTCACCCCTCCACTTT.

The rearrangement joins TRBV7-9 to TRBJ1-3; D possibly corresponds to TRBD1 (5 bases). This CDR3 contains 13 residues. The V gene lost 5 bases and the J gene lost 4 bases, with 9 bases spanning the gap. CDR1 is SEHNR and CDR2 is FQNEAQ in the germline V gene (reference sequence). DNA of the CDR3: TGTGCCAGCAGCGGCAGGGTCGGAAACACCATATATTTT. Residues: CASSGRVGNTIYF.

The CDR3 DNA is TGTGCCACCAGTGATCCCGGGACTAGCGGGCTCTCCTACAATGAGCAGTTCTTC. Translating gives CATSDPGTSGLSYNEQFF. The chain couples TRBV24-1 to TRBJ2-1; 12 bases fit TRBD2. This CDR3 region has 18 residues. The ends lost 3 bases at V and 0 bases at J; junction bases unmatched: 5. Germline lookup yields CDR1 KGHDR and CDR2 SFDVKD.

V is TRBV29-1 and J is TRBJ1-1; D ambiguous. V shed 7 bases and J shed 5 bases, with 17 bases lying between them. Germline loops: CDR1 SQVTM, CDR2 ANQGSEA. The CDR3 is 13 amino acids. This CDR3 is CSAMEARATEAFF. CDR3 DNA sequence: TGCAGCGCCATGGAGGCACGAGCAACTGAAGCTTTCTTT.

This clone has just one count. The genes are TRBV5-4 and TRBJ2-7, with 8 positions matching TRBD1. V lost 3 bases, J lost 0 bases, and 11 bases stayed unmatched. CDR1 and CDR2 (germline): SGHNT, YYREEE (reference sequence). The CDR3 is 17 amino acids. CDR3 coding DNA: TGTGCCAGCAGCTCAGGCGGCCAGGACAGGGTCTCCTACGAGCAGTACTTC. Translated: CASSSGGQDRVSYEQYF.

The V and J genes are TRBV6-5 and TRBJ1-2; D is uncertain. Trimming removed 4 bases at V and 0 bases at J, with 9 bases between. The germline gives CDR1 MNHEY, CDR2 SVGAGI. The CDR3 runs to 14 residues. CDR3 region: CASSFGLSNYGYTF. The CDR3 DNA sequence: TGTGCCAGCAGTTTTGGGCTCTCTAACTATGGCTACACCTTC.

V gene TRBV7-8 combines with J gene TRBJ1-1; a possible D gene is TRBD1 (5 bases). This CDR3 spans 15 amino acids. V was trimmed by 1 base and J by 0 bases, leaving 9 bases between them. Germline CDR1 is SGHVS and CDR2 is FQNEAQ. CDR3 in DNA: TGTGCCAGCAGCTTAGGAAGGACACTGAACACTGAAGCTTTCTTT. It is translated as CASSLGRTLNTEAFF.